This entry lists 22 T cell receptor beta chains sequenced from one sample in a study of T cells in Graves' hyperthyroidism and ophthalmopathy. Amplified regions were TCR beta CDR3 sequences from RNA transcripts. HTBI primers drove first-round RT-PCR of the TCR CDR3. MiXCR was run by TCRdb on the multiplex PCR reads, yielding one entry per CDR3 protein. Of some 760,000 distinct CDR3 sequences listed, approximately 15% are singletons. Sequenced: blood. The receptor source for this set is a woman in her late teens or twenties with Graves' hyperthyroidism.

The table lists this clonotype with many counts. The chain is built from TRBV11-2 and TRBJ2-3; 10 nucleotides agree with TRBD2. Germline CDR1 is SGHAT and CDR2 is FQNNGV. V shed 5 bases and J 5 bases; nucleotides not matched to a gene: 7. CDR3 length: 15 amino acids. CDR3 coding DNA: TGTGCCAGCAGCCCTAGCGGGAGCACAGGAGATACGCAGTATTTT. It encodes CASSPSGSTGDTQYF.

The V and J genes are TRBV13 and TRBJ2-7; 9 bases agree with TRBD2. The V segment lost 5 bases and the J segment 1 base; nucleotides outside the gene matches: 18. Germline values: CDR1 PRHDT, CDR2 FYEKMQ (reference sequence). This CDR3 is 19 amino acids long. The CDR3 sequence is CASSPGTEITSGQSYEQYF. The CDR3 bases are TGTGCCAGCAGCCCGGGGACAGAGATTACTAGCGGGCAGTCCTACGAGCAGTACTTC.

This chain joins TRBV27 and TRBJ1-2, with 8 bases fitting TRBD1. Germline V gene lookup returns CDR1 MNHEY and CDR2 SMNVEV (reference sequence). This CDR3 has 14 residues. With 6 bases clipped from V and 4 bases from J, the junction kept 7 bases outside the gene matches. CDR3 bases: TGTGCCAGCAGGGCCGGACAGGGTCCCTATGGCTACACCTTC. Its protein product is CASRAGQGPYGYTF.

The chain is built from TRBV29-1 and TRBJ2-7; 7 bases match TRBD1. Unmatched junction bases numbered 8, after V lost 6 bases and J lost 0 bases. Germline CDR1 reads SQVTM; CDR2 reads ANQGSEA. The CDR3 runs 14 residues. The DNA for the CDR3 is TGCAGCGTGCAAAGACAGGGACGCTCCTACGAGCAGTACTTC. It encodes CSVQRQGRSYEQYF.

This clonotype was observed once. This chain links TRBV24-1 with TRBJ2-1, with TRBD2 matching over 14 bases. Germline V gene sequence: CDR1 KGHDR, CDR2 SFDVKD. The junction had 15 bases not matched to a gene; V was cut back by 3 bases and J by 6 bases. This CDR3 is built from 20 residues. The CDR3 region is CATSDIRPGTSGSLSNEQFF. For the CDR3, the DNA is TGTGCCACCAGTGATATCAGACCCGGGACTAGCGGGAGCCTATCCAATGAGCAGTTCTTC.

This clonotype was detected ten times or more. The J gene is TRBJ2-3, the V gene TRBV7-2; 8 bases are a match to TRBD2. Looked up from germline, CDR1 is SGHTA and CDR2 is FQGNSA. J was trimmed by 6 bases and V by 5 bases; bases with no gene match: 7. CDR3 length: 14 residues. This chain's CDR3 is CASSPGLAHDTQYF. The CDR3 region has the DNA TGTGCCAGCAGCCCCGGACTAGCTCACGATACGCAGTATTTT. Full variable domain (outside the CDR3, taken from reference TRBV7-2 and TRBJ2-3): GAGVSQSPSNKVTEKGKDVELRCDPISGHTALYWYRQSLGQGLEFLIYFQGNSAPDKSGLPSDRFSAERTGGSVSTLTIQRTQQEDSAVYLCASSPGLAHDTQYFGPGTRLTVL.

With regard to this clonotype: One end of the junction is discordant with germline, which a read error may explain. The chain uses TRBV12-3 or TRBV12-4 and TRBJ2-2, with D tentatively TRBD2 (6 bases). This CDR3 has 14 residues. The CDR3 loop reads CASPGTANTGELFF. The CDR3 bases are TGTGCCAGCCCCGGGACTGCGAATACCGGGGAGCTGTTTTTT.

This clonotype was counted at least ten times. V usage is TRBV11-2 and J usage is TRBJ1-6; 9 bases agree with TRBD1. Germline CDR1 reads SGHAT; CDR2 reads FQNNGV. The CDR3 is made up of 15 amino acids. V lost 5 bases to trimming and J lost 10 bases; unmatched junction nucleotides: 9. CDR3 loop: CASSPGTDRGSPLHF. The DNA for the CDR3 is TGTGCCAGCAGCCCTGGGACGGACAGGGGATCACCCCTCCACTTT. The variable domain in full, completed from reference TRBV11-2 and TRBJ1-6, reads EAGVAQSPRYKIIEKRQSVAFWCNPISGHATLYWYQQILGQGPKLLIQFQNNGVVDDSQLPKDRFSAERLKGVDSTLKIQPAKLEDSAVYLCASSPGTDRGSPLHFGNGTRLTVT.

This clonotype was counted only a few times. The rearrangement links TRBV24-1 to TRBJ1-4, with no clear D. There are 15 residues in the CDR3. The V end lost 2 bases, the J end lost 8 bases, and 14 bases lay between the germline ends. Germline loops: CDR1 KGHDR, CDR2 SFDVKD. In DNA, the CDR3 is TGTGCCACCAGTGATTCCGGGTACTTGAAGGAAAAACTGTTTTTT. Its protein is CATSDSGYLKEKLFF.

The chain couples TRBV12-3 or TRBV12-4 to TRBJ2-2; D unclear. The CDR3 runs to 15 residues. Deletions cut 4 bases from V and 7 bases from J, with 16 bases between. The CDR3 here is CASSSPTERGGELFF. The CDR3 bases are TGTGCCAGCAGTTCCCCCACGGAACGAGGCGGGGAGCTGTTTTTT.

CDR3 coding DNA: TGTGCCAGCAGCCTTGACAGGGATGGCTACACCTTC. Translation: CASSLDRDGYTF. This chain joins TRBV7-8 and TRBJ1-2; the match to TRBD1 covers 7 bases. CDR3 length: 12 amino acids. In germline, CDR1 is SGHVS, CDR2 FQNEAQ. Trimming cost V 5 bases and J 6 bases; bases outside gene matches: 3.

Only a few counts were recorded for this clonotype. V gene TRBV6-1 combines with J gene TRBJ1-5, with TRBD1 matching 8 bases. Germline lookup yields CDR1 MNHNS and CDR2 SASEGT. V dropped 6 bases and J dropped 1; count of bases not matched to a gene: 8. This CDR3 is built from 16 residues. The CDR3 protein is CASRSPGQDSNQPQHF. DNA of the CDR3: TGTGCCAGCAGATCCCCGGGACAGGACAGCAATCAGCCCCAGCATTTT.

This clonotype was seen ten or more times. The chain uses TRBV2 and TRBJ1-1, with a tentative D call TRBD1 (5 bases). V was trimmed by 8 bases and J by 0 bases, leaving 19 bases between them. The CDR3 is made up of 16 amino acids. Looked up from germline, CDR1 is SNHLY and CDR2 is FYNNEI. The CDR3 DNA follows: TGTGCCAGCGGGGGGGTCGGCAGAAACATGAACACTGAAGCTTTCTTT. This gives the protein CASGGVGRNMNTEAFF. The full variable domain, rest sourced from reference TRBV2 and TRBJ1-1, is EPEVTQTPSHQVTQMGQEVILRCVPISNHLYFYWYRQILGQKVEFLVSFYNNEISEKSEIFDDQFSVERPDGSNFTLKIRSTKLEDSAMYFCASGGVGRNMNTEAFFGQGTRLTVV.

This sequence joins TRBV6-6 and TRBJ2-1, with 10 nucleotides matching TRBD2. Germline lookup yields CDR1 MNHNY and CDR2 SVGAGI (reference sequence). V was pared by 0 bases and J by 6 bases, with 2 bases of the junction left unmatched. The CDR3 runs 15 residues. CDR3 region: CASSYSSGRTNEQFF. CDR3 nucleotides: TGTGCCAGCAGTTACTCTAGCGGGAGGACCAATGAGCAGTTCTTC.

This chain joins TRBV30 and TRBJ2-7, with D possibly matching TRBD1 (6 bases). Germline loops: CDR1 GTSNPN, CDR2 SVGIG (reference sequence). The CDR3 has 14 amino acids. The germline V and J ends were trimmed by 3 bases and 4 bases, with 16 bases remaining between them. The CDR3 nucleotides are TGTGCCTGGAGCCTACAGGGTTTTTCTTACGAGCAGTACTTC. Amino acids: CAWSLQGFSYEQYF. Together with reference TRBV30 and TRBJ2-7, the CDR3 gives the full variable domain: SQTIHQWPATLVQPVGSPLSLECTVEGTSNPNLYWYRQAAGRGLQLLFYSVGIGQISSEVPQNLSASRPQDRQFILSSKKLLLSDSGFYLCAWSLQGFSYEQYFGPGTRLTVT.

This clonotype was seen repeatedly, ten times or more. This chain connects TRBV18 to TRBJ2-1, with D maybe TRBD1 (5 bases). CDR1 is KGHSH and CDR2 is LQKENI in the germline V gene. V lost 3 bases and J 6 bases, leaving 9 bases between the germline ends. This CDR3 spans 13 amino acids. The CDR3 loop reads CASSPWTTNEQFF. As DNA, the CDR3 is TGTGCCAGCTCACCCTGGACAACCAATGAGCAGTTCTTC.

The chain combines TRBV7-2 with TRBJ2-2, with D possibly TRBD1 on 5 matching bases. The CDR3 length is 15 residues. V lost 5 bases to trimming and J lost 4 bases, with 14 bases between them. Per the germline V gene, CDR1 is SGHTA and CDR2 is FQGNSA. DNA for the CDR3: TGTGCCAGCAGCCCAGGGTATACGGGCACCGGGGAGCTGTTTTTT. Amino acids: CASSPGYTGTGELFF. Variable domain in full (rest from reference TRBV7-2 and TRBJ2-2): GAGVSQSPSNKVTEKGKDVELRCDPISGHTALYWYRQSLGQGLEFLIYFQGNSAPDKSGLPSDRFSAERTGGSVSTLTIQRTQQEDSAVYLCASSPGYTGTGELFFGEGSRLTVL.

This clonotype has at least ten counts. V gene TRBV7-8 combines with J gene TRBJ2-5; D may be TRBD2 (5 bases). V was clipped by 8 bases and J by 1 base, with 11 bases between them. Per germline, CDR1 SGHVS and CDR2 FQNEAQ. This CDR3 has 13 amino acids. The CDR3 DNA is TGTGCCAGCTTGAGGGCGGGCCAAGAGACCCAGTACTTC. It specifies CASLRAGQETQYF.

The V gene is TRBV20-1, the J gene TRBJ2-7; 10 bases map to TRBD2. This CDR3 region has 18 residues. Germline V CDR1 and CDR2: DFQATT, SNEGSKA (reference sequence). V was clipped by 4 bases and J by 1 base; unmatched bases: 16. CDR3 amino acids: CSAKPGLASLTISYEQYF. The CDR3 DNA sequence: TGCAGTGCTAAACCGGGACTAGCGAGCCTAACGATTTCCTACGAGCAGTACTTC.

This sequence joins TRBV6-5 and TRBJ2-2, with D tentatively TRBD2 (5 bases). This CDR3 is 16 amino acids long. Per germline, CDR1 MNHEY and CDR2 SVGAGI. V was clipped by 2 bases and J by 1 base, with 11 bases between them. In DNA, the CDR3 is TGTGCCAGCAGTTACCCCAGCGGAATGAACACCGGGGAGCTGTTTTTT. Translated, it gives CASSYPSGMNTGELFF.

The rearrangement links TRBV27 to TRBJ1-5; D is ambiguous. The CDR3 totals 14 residues. In germline, CDR1 is MNHEY, CDR2 SMNVEV (reference sequence). V lost 4 bases and J 7 bases, leaving 14 bases between the germline ends. The CDR3 region has the DNA TGTGCCAGCAGTTCCCCGGGGTCGCGGCAGCCCCAGCATTTT. Encoded protein: CASSSPGSRQPQHF.

This clonotype occurred many times. The V and J genes are TRBV7-2 and TRBJ1-5; the D gene is possibly TRBD1 (5 bases). Per germline, CDR1 SGHTA and CDR2 FQGNSA. With 1 base removed from V and 10 bases from J, the gap between germline ends came to 11 bases. The CDR3 has 13 residues. In nucleotides, the CDR3 is TGTGCCAGCAGCTTAGTGGGACGGGATCCCCAGCATTTT. Protein: CASSLVGRDPQHF.